This paragraph reports one TCR beta chain. Its antigen is unidentified. ViraFEST expansion of antigen-specific CD4+ T cells with viral peptide pools preceded sequencing. A 10-day culture period preceded the isolation of CD4+ T cells. People in the vaccine group had not been infected with SARS-CoV-2 before, and their nucleocapsid antibodies were negative. The V gene lost 0 bases and the J gene lost 2 bases, with 13 bases spanning the gap. The CDR3 extends over 16 amino acids. Germline-derived CDR1 and CDR2 are SGHRS and YFSETQ. The sample belongs to a study of vaccination effects on CD4 cells after COVID-19. Repertoires were generated with immunoSEQ multiplex PCR, while TCRdb's copy carries only in-frame clones and drops some. The sample records 40,000 to 50,000 clones, 77% being singletons.

This chain joins TRBV5-1 and TRBJ2-3; perhaps TRBD2 as D (5 bases). This receptor was obtained from a human donor who received a COVID-19 vaccine. Sequenced here: CD4+ T cells from PBMCs cultured with HCoV-NL63 spike peptides, sampled before COVID-19 vaccination. CDR3 DNA sequence: TGCGCCAGCAGCTTGGACCTAGGAGGCCTCACAGATACGCAGTATTTT. Protein: CASSLDLGGLTDTQYF.